This T cell receptor (beta chain) came from a study of blood T cell repertoires in COVID-19 (dated by TCRdb to between 2020 and 2021). In the study overall: Samples covering the acute and convalescent phases of COVID-19 were provided by collaborators in the United States, Italy and Spain. The prospective study material was composed of cDNA or gDNA derived from T cells, B-cell-depleted T cells, or PBMCs. The dataset comprised deeply sampled blood TCRbeta repertoires from subjects exposed to, actively infected with, or recovered from COVID-19. The repertoires were released in a freely available public database meant as a resource for research on the immune response to SARS-CoV-2. Samples were obtained from the ongoing ImmuneRACE study (first 160 participants) and from 1,254 subjects provided by 6 global collaborators. Nearly every sample came with metadata listing a de-identified subject ID, COVID-19 status, age in years and sex. Where available, HLA class I and class II types were taken from metadata supplied by the sample provider and were not determined by assay-based typing. What the authors observed across the whole study: Clinical and demographic metadata were provided uncurated, with the amount varying by source and participant.

As regards this clone: The target of this receptor is not known. The record has no base qualities; no much larger clone is one base away.

Participants in the prospective study were enrolled through a virtual design, were aged 18 to 89 years, and lived in some 24 United States geographic areas. To assign participants to cohorts, the prospective study relied on clinical history that participants themselves reported in a screening survey and a study questionnaire. In the prospective study, mobile phlebotomists collected whole blood, serum and a nasopharyngeal or oropharyngeal swab from each participant. Over a roughly two-month period, participants in the prospective study had the option of providing additional blood draws and questionnaires. Blood samples from the prospective study were shipped frozen or at room temperature prior to DNA extraction. V loses 5 bases, J loses 3 bases, and the germline ends lie 13 bases apart. Based on the germline V gene, the CDR1 and CDR2 sequences are SQVTM and ANQGSEA. From cysteine to phenylalanine, the CDR3 is 13 amino acids long. Only CDR3 DNA is held: 39 bases, read in frame from base 1.

TCRbeta CDR3 regions were amplified from genomic DNA by means of the immunoSEQ Assay, a bias-controlled multiplex PCR. In the authors' own workflow: Nucleated cell counts per sample were estimated from amplification of reference gene primers within the assay. To quantify the absolute abundance of each unique TCRbeta CDR3 rearrangement, sequence reads were collapsed and filtered. Productive Simpson clonality was computed per sample as the square root of Simpson's diversity index over productive rearrangements. TCRdb's version of the immuneACCESS table is confined to in-frame rearrangements and falls short of the full clone set. An unresolved V gene accounts for under half of the shortfall where checked; the remainder is of unknown origin. V, J and clone size derive from that table, while D and trimming were established from the DNA sequence. A total of fewer than 250,000 clones appear in this sample, about 87% of them only once. 2.5% to 3% of the sample lies in the top ten.

Recombination connected TRBV29-1 to TRBJ2-5, with the D gene uncertain. The specimen was PBMCs or T cells enriched from blood (not recorded which). The TCR was taken from a woman in her thirties with acute COVID-19. Read as DNA, the sequence is TGCAGCGTTCAAGGGCCAAACGAAGAGACCCAGTACTTC. Translated, this is CSVQGPNEETQYF.